A selection of T cell receptor beta chains follows, all from one sample in a study of OX40 agonist ivuxolimab in advanced cancers. This table comes from immunoSEQ multiplex PCR, and its TCRdb copy is limited to in-frame clones, with some not included. The sample consists of about 44,000 clones, 80% of them appearing once. The sample here was CD4+ or CD8+ T cells sorted from blood, taken in a trial of the OX40 agonist ivuxolimab. These receptors were taken from an adult with an advanced solid tumor such as melanoma, head and neck, liver or kidney cancer. Each CDR3 is given with its conserved first and last residue. Each record gives: CDR3 length, V gene, D gene, J gene, clone size, CDR3 DNA, CDR3 protein. A D gene is named only where the DNA matches it firmly. Clone sizes are given selectively: once, few, many, or a class where the clone is expanded.

CDR3 length: 12; V gene: TRBV29-1; D gene: NA; J gene: TRBJ2-3; clone size: NA; CDR3 DNA: TGCAGCGTTGACAGGGCCTCAGATACGCAGTATTTT; CDR3 protein: CSVDRASDTQYF
CDR3 length: 15; V gene: TRBV7-9; D gene: TRBD2; J gene: TRBJ2-2; clone size: NA; CDR3 DNA: TGTGCCAGCAGTTGGACTAGCCCGTCTGTCGGGGAGCTGTTTTTT; CDR3 protein: CASSWTSPSVGELFF
CDR3 length: 15; V gene: TRBV7-3; D gene: TRBD2; J gene: TRBJ2-1; clone size: NA; CDR3 DNA: TGTGCCAGCAGCCCGTCGGGACTAGTCTCCAATGAGCAGTTCTTC; CDR3 protein: CASSPSGLVSNEQFF
CDR3 length: 15; V gene: TRBV5-1; D gene: NA; J gene: TRBJ2-5; clone size: NA; CDR3 DNA: TGCGCCAGCAGCTTTAACGGAGGGAACCAAGAGACCCAGTACTTC; CDR3 protein: CASSFNGGNQETQYF
CDR3 length: 17; V gene: TRBV11-3; D gene: TRBD2; J gene: TRBJ2-3; clone size: NA; CDR3 DNA: TGTGCCAGCAGCACGCGACTAGCCCCCTCGTACACAGATACGCAGTATTTT; CDR3 protein: CASSTRLAPSYTDTQYF
CDR3 length: 14; V gene: TRBV6-6; D gene: TRBD1; J gene: TRBJ1-4; clone size: NA; CDR3 DNA: TGTGCCAGCGGGGACAGGGACAGTCTGGAAAAACTGTTTTTT; CDR3 protein: CASGDRDSLEKLFF
CDR3 length: 15; V gene: TRBV25-1; D gene: TRBD1; J gene: TRBJ1-2; clone size: NA; CDR3 DNA: TGTGCCAGCAGTGCACCGGGACAGCCTAACTATGGCTACACCTTC; CDR3 protein: CASSAPGQPNYGYTF
CDR3 length: 16; V gene: TRBV6-5; D gene: TRBD1; J gene: TRBJ2-2; clone size: NA; CDR3 DNA: TGTGCCAGCAGTTACCGGGGACAGGGAAGGGCCGGGGAGCTGTTTTTT; CDR3 protein: CASSYRGQGRAGELFF
CDR3 length: 15; V gene: TRBV19; D gene: NA; J gene: TRBJ1-3; clone size: once; CDR3 DNA: TGTGCCAGTACTCCCGGACTTGCCTCTGGAAACACCATATATTTT; CDR3 protein: CASTPGLASGNTIYF
CDR3 length: 16; V gene: TRBV6-5; D gene: TRBD1; J gene: TRBJ1-1; clone size: NA; CDR3 DNA: TGTGCCAGCAGTTACTCGTGGGACAGGATGAACACTGAAGCTTTCTTT; CDR3 protein: CASSYSWDRMNTEAFF
CDR3 length: 15; V gene: TRBV6-6; D gene: NA; J gene: TRBJ2-1; clone size: few; CDR3 DNA: TGTGCCAGCAGTTACTCAGGACAGTTTTACAATGAGCAGTTCTTC; CDR3 protein: CASSYSGQFYNEQFF
CDR3 length: 18; V gene: TRBV4-1; D gene: NA; J gene: TRBJ2-2; clone size: NA; CDR3 DNA: TGCGCCAGCAGCCAAAGCCGGGACAAAACGTCTCGTTCCGGGGAGCTGTTTTTT; CDR3 protein: CASSQSRDKTSRSGELFF
CDR3 length: 11; V gene: TRBV29-1; D gene: NA; J gene: TRBJ1-2; clone size: NA; CDR3 DNA: TGCAGCGTTGATGGTCCTGCCGGCTACACCTTC; CDR3 protein: CSVDGPAGYTF
CDR3 length: 12; V gene: TRBV14; D gene: NA; J gene: TRBJ2-1; clone size: NA; CDR3 DNA: TGTGCCAGCAGCCAATTCCTCCATGAGCAGTTCTTC; CDR3 protein: CASSQFLHEQFF
CDR3 length: 15; V gene: TRBV28; D gene: TRBD2; J gene: TRBJ2-7; clone size: NA; CDR3 DNA: TGTGCCAGCACCCCTAGCGGCGGAAACTCCTACGAGCAGTACTTC; CDR3 protein: CASTPSGGNSYEQYF
CDR3 length: 16; V gene: TRBV7-2; D gene: NA; J gene: TRBJ2-6; clone size: NA; CDR3 DNA: TGTGCCAGCAGCTTAGGGCCCACCGCTGGGGCCAACGTCCTGACTTTC; CDR3 protein: CASSLGPTAGANVLTF
CDR3 length: 15; V gene: TRBV7-2; D gene: NA; J gene: TRBJ2-7; clone size: NA; CDR3 DNA: TGTGCCAGCAGCTTAAGGGGTTCCGGGAGTGACGAGCAGTACTTC; CDR3 protein: CASSLRGSGSDEQYF
CDR3 length: 16; V gene: TRBV4-3; D gene: NA; J gene: TRBJ2-7; clone size: once; CDR3 DNA: TGCGCCAGCAGCCAAGGGAGGGGCCCGTCGGAGGACGAGCAGTACTTC; CDR3 protein: CASSQGRGPSEDEQYF
CDR3 length: 14; V gene: TRBV5-4; D gene: TRBD2; J gene: TRBJ2-7; clone size: NA; CDR3 DNA: TGTGCCAGCAGCTTGCCTAGCGGGAGCTACGAGCAGTACTTC; CDR3 protein: CASSLPSGSYEQYF
CDR3 length: 14; V gene: TRBV30; D gene: TRBD2; J gene: TRBJ2-3; clone size: NA; CDR3 DNA: TGTGCCGGAACGGGACTAGCGAGCACAGATACGCAGTATTTT; CDR3 protein: CAGTGLASTDTQYF
CDR3 length: 15; V gene: TRBV10-1; D gene: NA; J gene: TRBJ2-5; clone size: NA; CDR3 DNA: TGCGCCAGCAGTGAGACCCTCTGGCCCCAAGAGACCCAGTACTTC; CDR3 protein: CASSETLWPQETQYF
CDR3 length: 14; V gene: TRBV5-1; D gene: NA; J gene: TRBJ1-1; clone size: NA; CDR3 DNA: TGCGCCAGCGTCAAGCAGGAGGACGGGACTGAAGCTTTCTTT; CDR3 protein: CASVKQEDGTEAFF
CDR3 length: 16; V gene: TRBV27; D gene: NA; J gene: TRBJ2-3; clone size: NA; CDR3 DNA: TGTGCCAGCAGCCGTCCCGGGACGTACGCCGGGGATACGCAGTATTTT; CDR3 protein: CASSRPGTYAGDTQYF
CDR3 length: 16; V gene: TRBV7-9; D gene: NA; J gene: TRBJ1-5; clone size: NA; CDR3 DNA: TGTGCCAGCAGCTTAGGCCGGCAGTTAAGCAATCAGCCCCAGCATTTT; CDR3 protein: CASSLGRQLSNQPQHF
CDR3 length: 17; V gene: TRBV5-1; D gene: TRBD1; J gene: TRBJ1-5; clone size: NA; CDR3 DNA: TGCGCCAGCAGCCCGGGCACGGGACAGGGCTTCAATCAGCCCCAGCATTTT; CDR3 protein: CASSPGTGQGFNQPQHF
CDR3 length: 12; V gene: TRBV2; D gene: NA; J gene: TRBJ2-1; clone size: NA; CDR3 DNA: TGTGCCAGCAGTGTTATGACCGGGGAGCAGTTCTTC; CDR3 protein: CASSVMTGEQFF
CDR3 length: 14; V gene: TRBV28; D gene: NA; J gene: TRBJ1-5; clone size: NA; CDR3 DNA: TGTGCCAGCAGTTTACTCAATAGCAATCAGCCCCAGCATTTT; CDR3 protein: CASSLLNSNQPQHF
CDR3 length: 13; V gene: TRBV27; D gene: NA; J gene: TRBJ1-2; clone size: NA; CDR3 DNA: TGTGCCAGCAGTTTCAGCTGGGACACCCCCTACACCTTC; CDR3 protein: CASSFSWDTPYTF